This T cell receptor (beta chain) was sequenced during a study of response to subunit inactivated influenza vaccine. Each CDR3 protein is one row after TCRdb ran MiXCR on the RT-PCR reads. The sample yields around 470,000 distinct CDR3 sequences, more than 7% seen once. Study-level points and caveats: Each seasonal influenza vaccination, the authors suggested, recruits few new T cells.

CDR3 length: 13 residues. V lost 5 bases and J 6 bases, leaving 8 bases between the germline ends. CDR1 is SEHNR and CDR2 is FQNEAQ in the germline V gene (reference sequence). Concerning this clonotype itself: The antigen remains undetermined.

The material was PBMCs from blood, obtained around 25 months after vaccination. The chain has TRBV7-9 and TRBJ1-6; possibly TRBD1 for D (6 bases). The sequence came from a man aged 50 to 69 who received an inactivated influenza vaccine. This CDR3 reads CASSEQGNSPLHF. For the CDR3, the DNA is TGTGCCAGCAGCGAACAGGGTAATTCACCCCTCCACTTT.